The clone carrying this TCR beta chain was found a few times. These data come from a study of blood T cell repertoires in COVID-19. Study at large: Specimens from acute and convalescent COVID-19 originated in the United States, Italy and Spain. PBMCs, B-cell-depleted T cells, or T cells were the source of the cDNA or gDNA that made up the material.

The CDR3 spans 16 residues. CDR1 is LNHDA, CDR2 SQIVND, per germline (reference sequence). J lost 3 bases, V lost 4 bases, and 8 bases had no gene match. Source study methods: Reference gene primer amplification in the assay estimated nucleated cell counts. Clones were sequenced by immunoSEQ multiplex PCR, and TCRdb holds only the in-frame ones, with some missing. The V and J calls and clone size are taken from that table; D and trimming were inferred from the DNA. This sample has fewer than 200,000 clones, with approximately 86% found just once. The chain employs TRBV19 and TRBJ1-5, with 8 bases identical to TRBD1. This TCR was recovered from a woman of 80 years or more with COVID-19, enrolled during active disease. Sequenced sample: peripheral blood. Here the CDR3 reads CASSTPDRGNNQPQHF. The CDR3 nucleotides read TGTGCCAGTAGTACACCCGACAGGGGAAACAATCAGCCCCAGCATTTT. Full variable domain (remainder filled in from reference TRBV19 and TRBJ1-5): DGGITQSPKYLFRKEGQNVTLSCEQNLNHDAMYWYRQDPGQGLRLIYYSQIVNDFQKGDIAEGYSVSREKKESFPLTVTSAQKNPTAFYLCASSTPDRGNNQPQHFGDGTRLSIL.